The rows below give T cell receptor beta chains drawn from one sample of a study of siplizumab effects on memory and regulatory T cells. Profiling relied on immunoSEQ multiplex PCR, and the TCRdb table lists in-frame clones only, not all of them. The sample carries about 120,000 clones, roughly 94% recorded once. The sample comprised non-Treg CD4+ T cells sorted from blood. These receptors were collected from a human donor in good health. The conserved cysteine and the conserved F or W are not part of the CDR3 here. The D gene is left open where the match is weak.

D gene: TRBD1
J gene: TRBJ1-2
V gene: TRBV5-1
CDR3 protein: ASSLFPGKSGGGYT

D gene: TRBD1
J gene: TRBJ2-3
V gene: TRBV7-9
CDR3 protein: ASSLADRADTQY

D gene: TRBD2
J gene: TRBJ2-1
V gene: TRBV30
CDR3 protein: AWRLLAGVQF

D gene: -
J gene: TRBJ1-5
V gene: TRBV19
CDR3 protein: ASNDPKSNQPQH

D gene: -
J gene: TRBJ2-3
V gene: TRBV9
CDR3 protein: ASSVADTQY

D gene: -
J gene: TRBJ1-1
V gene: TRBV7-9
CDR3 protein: ASSFIDPLTEAF

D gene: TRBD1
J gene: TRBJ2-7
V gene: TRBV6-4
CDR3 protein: ASSVGTGSSYEQY

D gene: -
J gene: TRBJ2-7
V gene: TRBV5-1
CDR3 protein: ASSSKVQGEQY

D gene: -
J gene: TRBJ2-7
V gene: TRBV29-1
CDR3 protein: SVREGGGQY

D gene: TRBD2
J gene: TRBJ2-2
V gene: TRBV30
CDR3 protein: AWSLRLAANTGELF

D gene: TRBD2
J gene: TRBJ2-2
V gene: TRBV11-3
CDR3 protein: ASSSSFSGYNTGELF

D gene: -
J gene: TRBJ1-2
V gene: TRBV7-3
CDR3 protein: ASSLGQEHGYT

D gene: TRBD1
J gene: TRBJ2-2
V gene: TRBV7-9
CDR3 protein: ASSEQGIVGELF

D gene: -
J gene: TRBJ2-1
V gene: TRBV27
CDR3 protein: ASSSGQHDNEQF

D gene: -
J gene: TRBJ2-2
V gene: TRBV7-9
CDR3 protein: ASSLEVFTGELF

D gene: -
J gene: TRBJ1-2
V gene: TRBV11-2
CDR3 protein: ASSPPGRVGGYT

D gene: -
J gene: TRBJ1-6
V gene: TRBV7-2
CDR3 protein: ASSRGSNNSPLH

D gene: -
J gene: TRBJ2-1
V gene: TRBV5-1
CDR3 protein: ASSSGADFFYEQF

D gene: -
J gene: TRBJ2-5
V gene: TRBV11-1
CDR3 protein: ASSLWVVGETQY

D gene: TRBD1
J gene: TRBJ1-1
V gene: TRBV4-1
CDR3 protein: ASSRDRGGEAF

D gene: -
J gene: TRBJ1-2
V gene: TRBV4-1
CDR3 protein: ASSQRGTPSSYT

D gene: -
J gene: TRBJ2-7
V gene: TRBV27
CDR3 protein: ASSFAGLRYEQY

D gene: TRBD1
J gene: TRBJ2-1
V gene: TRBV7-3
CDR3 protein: ASSPGQSYNEQF

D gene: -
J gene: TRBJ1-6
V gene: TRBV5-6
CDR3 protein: ASSEHTGPPRSYNSPLH

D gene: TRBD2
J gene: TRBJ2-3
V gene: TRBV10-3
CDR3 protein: AISLKTSGNTDTQY